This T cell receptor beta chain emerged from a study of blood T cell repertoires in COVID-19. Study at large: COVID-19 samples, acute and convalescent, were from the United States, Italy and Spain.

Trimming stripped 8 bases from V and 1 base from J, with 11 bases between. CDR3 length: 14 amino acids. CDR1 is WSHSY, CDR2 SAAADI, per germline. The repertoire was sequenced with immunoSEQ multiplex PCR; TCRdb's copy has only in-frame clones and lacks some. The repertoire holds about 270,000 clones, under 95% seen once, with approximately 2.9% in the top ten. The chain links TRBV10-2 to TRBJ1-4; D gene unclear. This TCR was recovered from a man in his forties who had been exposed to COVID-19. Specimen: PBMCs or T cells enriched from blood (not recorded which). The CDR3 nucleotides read TGCGCCAGCGCTGGAGGGCTAACTAATGAAAAACTGTTTTTT. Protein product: CASAGGLTNEKLFF.